Listed below are T cell receptor beta chains from one sample, sequenced in a study of human T cells and chemical hapten exposure. TCRdb re-derived calls from the RACE reads in MiXCR, one entry per CDR3 protein. The data show about 110,000 distinct CDR3 sequences, with less than 15% seen just once and 1.6% held by the top ten. The starting material was whole blood, obtained in connection with sensitization to the hapten diphenylcyclopropenone (DPC). The receptors originated from a woman in her 50s with alopecia areata. Some clones in this sample may be carry-over from other donors' samples. Each CDR3 is given with its conserved first and last residue. Fields, in order: J gene, D gene, V gene, clone size, CDR3 DNA, CDR3 protein. A D gene is named only where the DNA matches it firmly. Some rows mark clone size as missing; the rest say once, few, many or name a class of expanded clone.

TRBJ1-6 | - | TRBV6-6 | many | TGTGCCAGCAGTCCGGGTCGGGCCTCGGGGGCCCTTTTGGGAAATTCACCCCTCCACTTT | CASSPGRASGALLGNSPLHF
TRBJ2-1 | TRBD2 | TRBV15 | - | TGTGCCACCGGCGGGAGCTCCTACAATGAGCAGTTCTTC | CATGGSSYNEQFF
TRBJ2-1 | - | TRBV18 | few | TGTGCCAGCTCCGGGACAAGTCCAAATGAGCAGTTCTTC | CASSGTSPNEQFF
TRBJ2-7 | - | TRBV12-3/TRBV12-4 | - | TGTGCCAGCAGTGCAGGGTTCTCTTCCTACGAGCAGTACTTC | CASSAGFSSYEQYF
TRBJ1-1 | - | TRBV6-2/TRBV6-3 | many | TGTGCCAGCAGTTTCCTGCCTGGATCCGAAGCTTTCTTT | CASSFLPGSEAFF
TRBJ2-7 | TRBD1 | TRBV27 | few | TGTGCCAGCAGTTCTCCCTTCCGGGACAGCAACTACGAGCAGTACTTC | CASSSPFRDSNYEQYF
TRBJ2-3 | TRBD2 | TRBV12-3/TRBV12-4 | - | TGTGCCAGCAGTCTGGGGGGGAGTTTGAGCACAGATACGCAGTATTTT | CASSLGGSLSTDTQYF
TRBJ2-3 | TRBD2 | TRBV20-1 | - | TGCAGTGCCAACCTAGCGGGAATTAGCACAGATACGCAGTATTTT | CSANLAGISTDTQYF
TRBJ1-5 | - | TRBV6-2/TRBV6-3 | many | TGTGCCAGTGGCGAAGGCTCCAGCAATCAGCCCCAGCATTTT | CASGEGSSNQPQHF
TRBJ1-6 | - | TRBV20-1 | - | TGCAGTGCGCCGGTTAGCTCCTATAATTCACCCCTCCACTTT | CSAPVSSYNSPLHF
TRBJ2-7 | - | TRBV7-9 | - | TGTGCCAGCAGCTTAAGCGCGGTTGGTAACGGGGGCGAGCAGTACTTC | CASSLSAVGNGGEQYF
TRBJ2-7 | TRBD2 | TRBV6-6 | - | TGTGCCAGCAGCCAACCGGGACTAGCGGGAGTCGAGCAGTACTTC | CASSQPGLAGVEQYF
TRBJ2-2 | - | TRBV7-8 | many | TGTGCCAGCGACCGCTCCGGTGACACCGGGGAGCTGTTTTTT | CASDRSGDTGELFF
TRBJ1-2 | - | TRBV10-1 | - | TGCGCCAACACGACGGTCTATGGCTACACCTTC | CANTTVYGYTF
TRBJ1-2 | - | TRBV6-2/TRBV6-3 | many | TGTGCCAGCAGTTACTCGAGCAGGGGAGACTATGGCTACACCTTC | CASSYSSRGDYGYTF
TRBJ2-3 | - | TRBV28 | few | TGTGCCAGCAGTCCAGGCGTTGGCACGCAGTATTTT | CASSPGVGTQYF
TRBJ2-1 | - | TRBV7-9 | - | TGTGCCAGCAGCCGGGACATCTACAATGAGCAGTTCTTC | CASSRDIYNEQFF
TRBJ2-3 | TRBD1 | TRBV7-7 | many | TGTGCTAGCAGGCGACAGGGGGCCGGAGATACGCAGTATTTT | CASRRQGAGDTQYF
TRBJ2-1 | TRBD2 | TRBV7-6 | many | TGTGCCAGCAGCTCCTGGACTAGCGGGAGGGTAGATGAGCAGTTCTTC | CASSSWTSGRVDEQFF
TRBJ2-2 | - | TRBV3-1 | many | TGTGCCAGCAGCCCCGAAACCGGGGAGCTGTTTTTT | CASSPETGELFF
TRBJ1-5 | - | TRBV6-6 | - | TGTGCCAGCACCCAGGGGTGGGATAGCAATCAGCCCCAGCATTTT | CASTQGWDSNQPQHF
TRBJ1-1 | - | TRBV28 | few | TGTGCCAGCAGTTTGACGGGAATCACTGAAGCTTTCTTT | CASSLTGITEAFF
TRBJ1-4 | TRBD1 | TRBV3-1 | few | TGTGCCAGCAGCCAAGCGTCAGGGGGCATCGAAAAACTGTTTTTT | CASSQASGGIEKLFF
TRBJ1-5 | - | TRBV12-2 | - | - | CASRWATGTGGICNQPQHF
TRBJ2-7 | - | TRBV28 | - | TGTGCCAGCAGTTTAATCGGCCGAGGGGGGGTCTTC | CASSLIGRGGVF
TRBJ2-5 | - | TRBV7-2 | few | TGTGCCAGCAGCTTAATGGGGGGTCCCCAAGAGACCCAGTACTTC | CASSLMGGPQETQYF
TRBJ1-1 | - | TRBV7-9 | few | TGTGCCAGCAGCTTACCGGGGGTTTTGGCTTTCTTT | CASSLPGVLAFF
TRBJ2-7 | - | TRBV28 | few | TGTGCCACCCACGTGGGAGCGGCCCTTTACGAGCAGTACTTC | CATHVGAALYEQYF
TRBJ1-4 | - | TRBV27 | - | TGTGCCAGCAGCCTACAGGGTGGTAATGAAAAACTGTTTTTT | CASSLQGGNEKLFF
TRBJ2-2 | TRBD2 | TRBV27 | - | TGTGCCAGCAGCCCCGGGGGACTAGCGGGAGGGTTTACGAACACCGGGGAGCTGTTTTTT | CASSPGGLAGGFTNTGELFF
TRBJ1-1 | - | TRBV5-5 | few | TGTGCCAGCAGCTTAGGCTTACAAGGAACTGAAGCTTTCTTT | CASSLGLQGTEAFF
TRBJ2-2 | - | TRBV6-6 | - | TGTGCCAGCAGTTACTCGAAGGGGTACACCGGGGAGCTGTTTTTT | CASSYSKGYTGELFF
TRBJ1-3 | - | TRBV28 | - | TGTGCCAGCGAAAGTGGAAACACCATATATTTT | CASESGNTIYF
TRBJ2-4 | TRBD1 | TRBV15 | few | TGTGCCACCAGCAGGGACAGGGGGGAAAACATTCAGTACTTC | CATSRDRGENIQYF
TRBJ1-1 | - | TRBV7-9 | many | TGTGCCAGCTTGCAGGGAACGGTAATTGCTTTCTTT | CASLQGTVIAFF
TRBJ1-1 | - | TRBV6-5 | - | TGTGCCAGCAGTCCTTTAACCAGTAGTTTTTCGGAAGCTTTCTTT | CASSPLTSSFSEAFF
TRBJ1-2 | - | TRBV28 | - | TGTGCCAGCAGTGAGACAGCCCAATATGGCTACACCTTC | CASSETAQYGYTF
TRBJ2-5 | - | TRBV25-1 | once | TGTGCCAGCAGCGGAGGGGAGACCCAGTACTTC | CASSGGETQYF
TRBJ2-2 | - | TRBV2 | - | TGTGCCAGCAGCCTAGGACCGGGGACCGGGGAGCTGTTTTTT | CASSLGPGTGELFF
TRBJ2-3 | - | TRBV5-1 | many | TGCGCCAGCAGCCCGGCCAGGGCAGATACGCAGTATTTT | CASSPARADTQYF
TRBJ1-1 | - | TRBV12-3/TRBV12-4 | many | TGTGCCAGCAGTTATCAGACATCAGCGAACACTGAAGCTTTCTTT | CASSYQTSANTEAFF
TRBJ1-6 | TRBD1 | TRBV12-3/TRBV12-4 | once | TGTGCCAGCAGTTTAGTCGGGACAGGGAGTTCACCCCTCCACTTT | CASSLVGTGSSPLHF
TRBJ2-7 | - | TRBV4-2 | - | TGTGCCAGCAGCCTAACCGTGGGGGGGGCGGAGGAGCAGTACTTC | CASSLTVGGAEEQYF
TRBJ1-5 | TRBD1 | TRBV6-1 | many | TGTGCCAGCAGCGTCGGACAGGGGGCACATCAGCCCCAGCATTTT | CASSVGQGAHQPQHF
TRBJ2-7 | - | TRBV6-5 | - | TGTGCCAGCAGGAGGGGAGTGAACGAGCAGTACTTC | CASRRGVNEQYF
TRBJ1-5 | - | TRBV28 | few | TGTGCCAGCAGTTTCCTGGGCTCTAGCAATCAGCCCCAGCATTTT | CASSFLGSSNQPQHF
TRBJ1-3 | TRBD1 | TRBV5-1 | - | TGCGCCAGCAGCCCGCTTACAGGGGATTCCATATATTTT | CASSPLTGDSIYF
TRBJ1-2 | TRBD1 | TRBV7-2 | - | TGTGCCAGCACCTGGGACAGATACTATGGCTACACCTTC | CASTWDRYYGYTF
TRBJ2-7 | - | TRBV20-1 | - | TGCAGTGCTAGAGTCCCAGGGGCCCCCTACGAGCAGTACTTC | CSARVPGAPYEQYF
TRBJ2-1 | TRBD2 | TRBV20-1 | many | TGCAGAGCCACACCGGGACTAGCGGTTTACAATGAGCAGTTCTTC | CRATPGLAVYNEQFF
TRBJ2-6 | - | TRBV2 | few | TGTGCCACCCAACTAGGGACGGCATATTGGACCTCTGGGGCCAACGTCCTGACTTTC | CATQLGTAYWTSGANVLTF
TRBJ1-2 | - | TRBV3-1 | few | TGTGCCAGCAGTCGGAAGATGGGGGCCGATAACTATGGCTACACCTTC | CASSRKMGADNYGYTF
TRBJ2-4 | TRBD1 | TRBV11-2 | many | TGTGCCAGCAGCCCGACAGGGGGAGAAAACATTCAGTACTTC | CASSPTGGENIQYF
TRBJ2-7 | - | TRBV6-5 | few | TGTGCCAGCAGTTTATCCAGGAGCTCCTACGAGCAGTACTTC | CASSLSRSSYEQYF
TRBJ1-2 | - | TRBV29-1 | once | TGCAGCGTGGCGAAGGTAGCTAACTATGGCTACACCTTC | CSVAKVANYGYTF